These T cell receptor beta chains were read from a single sample in a study of T-cell memory formation after mild COVID-19. TCRdb re-analysed the 5' RACE reads in MiXCR, keeping a single row per CDR3 protein. The sample records about 210,000 distinct CDR3 sequences, 27% being singletons. The sample was PBMCs or a T cell subset sorted from them (not recorded which). Receptors were obtained from an adult woman who had mild COVID-19 (a few samples of this study predate the infection). Cell type and time point are not known. The CDR3 runs from the conserved cysteine through the conserved F or W. The D gene is left open where the match is weak. Clone sizes are given selectively: once, few, many, or a class where the clone is expanded.

clone size	V gene	D gene	J gene	CDR3 protein	CDR3 DNA
-	TRBV6-4	-	TRBJ1-1	CASSDSGQGNTEAFF	TGTGCCAGCAGTGACTCTGGGCAGGGGAACACTGAAGCTTTCTTT
-	TRBV20-1	TRBD1	TRBJ2-7	CSTLGGQGDAYEQYF	TGCAGTACTCTCGGGGGACAGGGAGACGCGTACGAGCAGTACTTC
-	TRBV20-1	TRBD2	TRBJ2-7	CSAPGTSGSWEQYF	TGCAGTGCCCCCGGGACTAGCGGGAGCTGGGAGCAGTACTTC
-	TRBV27	-	TRBJ1-5	CASSWTGRGNQPQHF	TGTGCCAGCAGTTGGACGGGAAGGGGCAATCAGCCCCAGCATTTT
-	TRBV7-3	TRBD2	TRBJ2-3	CASSTGTSGGGDTQYF	TGTGCCAGCAGCACCGGGACTAGCGGGGGAGGCGATACGCAGTATTTT
-	TRBV27	-	TRBJ2-2	CASSFDRGTSPTGELFF	TGTGCCAGCAGTTTCGACAGGGGGACTAGCCCTACCGGGGAGCTGTTTTTT
few	TRBV2	TRBD2	TRBJ2-2	CASRTGRGEGTGELFF	TGTGCCAGCAGGACCGGTCGGGGGGAGGGCACCGGGGAGCTGTTTTTT
few	TRBV6-5	TRBD1	TRBJ1-2	CASRFTGGDYGYTF	TGTGCCAGCCGCTTCACAGGGGGAGACTATGGCTACACCTTC
many	TRBV6-4	TRBD1	TRBJ2-1	CASSDGQEYNEQFF	TGTGCCAGCAGTGACGGACAGGAGTACAATGAGCAGTTCTTC
few	TRBV6-6	TRBD1	TRBJ1-6	CASSTGVGTLHF	TGTGCCAGCAGCACAGGGGTGGGCACCCTCCACTTT
few	TRBV6-2/TRBV6-3	-	TRBJ1-2	CASCPSKGGYGYTF	TGTGCCAGCTGCCCATCGAAGGGAGGGTATGGCTACACCTTC
-	TRBV12-3/TRBV12-4	TRBD1	TRBJ2-2	CASSPPGTGGNTGELFF	TGTGCCAGCAGTCCTCCCGGGACAGGGGGAAACACCGGGGAGCTGTTTTTT
-	TRBV12-3/TRBV12-4	-	TRBJ2-7	CASRTMGYEQYF	TGTGCCAGCAGGACGATGGGGTACGAGCAGTACTTC
-	TRBV12-3/TRBV12-4	TRBD1	TRBJ1-2	CASSPLRQGFGYGYTF	TGTGCCAGCAGCCCATTAAGACAGGGTTTCGGCTATGGCTACACCTTC
few	TRBV9	-	TRBJ2-7	CASSVDGVNSYEQYF	TGTGCCAGCAGCGTGGATGGGGTAAATAGCTACGAGCAGTACTTC
many	TRBV12-3/TRBV12-4	-	TRBJ2-7	CASSFVPGSYEQYF	TGTGCCAGCAGTTTCGTCCCGGGGAGCTACGAGCAGTACTTC
few	TRBV18	-	TRBJ1-1	CASSPRPPGTEAFF	TGTGCCAGCTCACCGCGGCCCCCTGGCACTGAAGCTTTCTTT
few	TRBV5-8	-	TRBJ2-1	CASSLVLALLRGDNEQFF	TGTGCCAGCAGCTTGGTACTAGCCCTACTCCGGGGCGACAATGAGCAGTTCTTC
few	TRBV19	-	TRBJ2-7	CASSIQGRREQYF	TGTGCCAGTAGTATTCAGGGTCGAAGGGAGCAGTACTTC
few	TRBV4-3	TRBD2	TRBJ2-1	CASSQEWLSGGRQFF	TGCGCCAGCAGCCAAGAATGGTTAAGCGGGGGTAGGCAGTTCTTC
-	TRBV5-5	-	TRBJ2-7	CASSLGREQDF	TGTGCCAGCAGCTTGGGTAGGGAACAGGACTTC
-	TRBV5-1	-	TRBJ1-4	CASSLTGWEKLFF	TGCGCCAGCAGCTTGACAGGGTGGGAAAAACTGTTTTTT
-	TRBV12-5	-	TRBJ2-1	CASGLVSPTPRLFF	TGTGCTAGTGGTTTGGTATCCCCGACTCCTCGGCTGTTCTTC
many	TRBV6-5	TRBD1	TRBJ2-7	CASSSGTGWGYEQYF	TGTGCCAGCAGTTCGGGGACAGGGTGGGGGTACGAGCAGTACTTC
-	TRBV6-5	-	TRBJ2-5	CASSSQRQETQYF	TGTGCCAGCAGTTCCCAGCGGCAAGAGACCCAGTACTTC
-	TRBV7-6	TRBD1	TRBJ1-2	CASSRDYRGRNYGYTF	TGTGCCAGCAGCCGAGATTACAGGGGAAGGAACTATGGCTACACCTTC
few	TRBV18	-	TRBJ2-5	CASSPPSSETQYF	TGTGCCAGCTCACCACCTAGTTCGGAGACCCAGTACTTC
few	TRBV7-9	TRBD1	TRBJ1-1	CASSSRRQGVAEAFF	TGTGCCAGCAGCTCCAGGCGACAGGGGGTCGCTGAAGCTTTCTTT
few	TRBV18	-	TRBJ2-3	CASSPQGLGTDTQYF	TGTGCCAGCTCACCTCAAGGCTTGGGCACAGATACGCAGTATTTT
few	TRBV29-1	TRBD2	TRBJ2-4	CSGRGGSKNIQYF	TGCAGCGGGAGGGGAGGGAGTAAAAACATTCAGTACTTC
-	TRBV24-1	TRBD2	TRBJ2-1	CATSDDLAGQNNEQFF	TGTGCCACCAGTGATGACCTAGCGGGGCAGAACAATGAGCAGTTCTTC
few	TRBV7-9	-	TRBJ1-4	CASSSDRTNEKLFF	TGTGCCAGCAGCTCGGACAGAACAAATGAAAAACTGTTTTTT
-	TRBV7-6	TRBD1	TRBJ2-1	CASSGYSTGANEQFF	TGTGCCAGCAGCGGTTATTCGACAGGGGCGAATGAGCAGTTCTTC
-	TRBV20-1	-	TRBJ2-7	CSAPDVHEQYF	TGCAGTGCACCGGATGTCCACGAGCAGTACTTC
-	TRBV18	-	TRBJ1-1	CASSPSRGGTEAFF	TGTGCCAGCTCACCAAGTCGAGGGGGCACTGAAGCTTTCTTT
-	TRBV12-3/TRBV12-4	-	TRBJ1-1	CASLDVWGTEAFF	TGTGCCAGCCTTGATGTGTGGGGCACTGAAGCTTTCTTT
few	TRBV3-1	-	TRBJ2-7	CASSQVSGEQYF	TGTGCCAGCAGCCAGGTGAGCGGCGAGCAGTACTTC
-	TRBV5-5	TRBD1	TRBJ2-5	CASSLEGAPSFGETQYF	TGTGCCAGCAGCTTGGAGGGGGCGCCAAGTTTCGGAGAGACCCAGTACTTC
few	TRBV7-2	-	TRBJ1-2	CASSLGQRDGYTF	TGTGCCAGCAGCTTAGGGCAGAGGGACGGCTACACCTTC
-	TRBV5-4	-	TRBJ1-1	CASSSPPPQPRAFF	TGTGCCAGCAGCTCCCCCCCGCCTCAGCCTCGGGCTTTCTTT
few	TRBV9	TRBD1	TRBJ2-4	CASSGQGAAKNIQYF	TGTGCCAGCAGCGGACAGGGGGCTGCCAAAAACATTCAGTACTTC
few	TRBV5-5	-	TRBJ2-2	CASSPRGGSGTGELFF	TGTGCCAGCAGCCCACGTGGAGGGAGTGGCACCGGGGAGCTGTTTTTT
-	TRBV2	TRBD2	TRBJ2-1	CASSVLAGAFRVENNEQFF	TGTGCCAGCAGTGTGCTAGCGGGAGCCTTTAGAGTCGAAAACAATGAGCAGTTCTTC
-	TRBV18	TRBD1	TRBJ2-2	CASSPWAAGQANTGELFF	TGTGCCAGCTCACCATGGGCCGCGGGACAGGCGAACACCGGGGAGCTGTTTTTT
-	TRBV5-4	TRBD1	TRBJ2-2	CASTEQGAGGELFF	TGTGCCAGCACGGAACAGGGGGCAGGCGGGGAGCTGTTTTTT
-	TRBV11-2	-	TRBJ2-7	CASSFDTRDEQYF	TGTGCCAGCAGCTTTGACACTAGGGACGAGCAGTACTTC
-	TRBV12-3/TRBV12-4	TRBD2	TRBJ2-3	CASSLVAGGPTDTQYF	TGTGCCAGCAGTTTAGTTGCGGGGGGCCCCACAGATACGCAGTATTTT
few	TRBV6-5	TRBD1	TRBJ2-2	CASSGKGQSNTGELFF	TGTGCCAGCAGCGGGAAGGGACAGTCGAACACCGGGGAGCTGTTTTTT
-	TRBV12-3/TRBV12-4	TRBD1	TRBJ1-6	CASSSSSGGSSPLHF	TGTGCCAGCAGTTCGAGCTCAGGGGGAAGTTCACCCCTCCACTTT
-	TRBV25-1	-	TRBJ2-3	CASSDSDTQYF	TGTGCCAGCAGTGACTCAGATACGCAGTATTTT
few	TRBV2	TRBD1	TRBJ1-2	CATYRGNYGYTF	TGTGCCACTTACAGGGGCAACTATGGCTACACCTTC
-	TRBV30	-	TRBJ1-1	CAWIPGTEAFF	TGTGCCTGGATCCCAGGCACTGAAGCTTTCTTT
-	TRBV6-6	TRBD1	TRBJ1-1	CASSSIGQGAATEAFF	TGTGCCAGCAGTTCAATAGGACAGGGGGCGGCCACTGAAGCTTTCTTT
once	TRBV5-5	TRBD1	TRBJ1-5	CASSSRQGVGQPQHF	TGTGCCAGCAGTTCGCGACAGGGGGTTGGTCAGCCCCAGCATTTT
-	TRBV5-1	-	TRBJ1-2	CASSLRGENNYGYTF	TGCGCCAGCAGCTTGAGAGGCGAGAACAACTATGGCTACACCTTC